This paragraph covers one T cell receptor (beta chain) sequence. Assignments of participants to cohorts depended upon their own reported clinical history. The sample originates from a study of blood T cell repertoires in COVID-19. Study summary: The United States, Italy and Spain provided the acute and convalescent COVID-19 samples.

TCRdb's table, derived via immunoSEQ multiplex PCR, lists solely in-frame clones and lacks some. The table records approximately 300,000 clones, approximately 89% of them present only once. Trimming took 5 bases from V and 7 from J; bases not matched to a gene: 2. The CDR3 covers 13 residues. From germline, CDR1 is MNHEY and CDR2 SMNVEV (reference sequence). The sample taken for sequencing was PBMCs or T cells enriched from blood (not recorded which). The chain combines TRBV27 with TRBJ1-4; 9 bases align to TRBD1. The sequence came from a woman in her 30s who had recovered from COVID-19. CDR3 region: CASSRDRAEKLFF. The CDR3 bases are TGTGCCAGCAGTCGGGACAGGGCTGAAAAACTGTTTTTT. The complete variable domain, with remaining parts taken from reference TRBV27 and TRBJ1-4, reads EAQVTQNPRYLITVTGKKLTVTCSQNMNHEYMSWYRQDPGLGLRQIYYSMNVEVTDKGDVPEGYKVSRKEKRNFPLILESPSPNQTSLYFCASSRDRAEKLFFGSGTQLSVL.